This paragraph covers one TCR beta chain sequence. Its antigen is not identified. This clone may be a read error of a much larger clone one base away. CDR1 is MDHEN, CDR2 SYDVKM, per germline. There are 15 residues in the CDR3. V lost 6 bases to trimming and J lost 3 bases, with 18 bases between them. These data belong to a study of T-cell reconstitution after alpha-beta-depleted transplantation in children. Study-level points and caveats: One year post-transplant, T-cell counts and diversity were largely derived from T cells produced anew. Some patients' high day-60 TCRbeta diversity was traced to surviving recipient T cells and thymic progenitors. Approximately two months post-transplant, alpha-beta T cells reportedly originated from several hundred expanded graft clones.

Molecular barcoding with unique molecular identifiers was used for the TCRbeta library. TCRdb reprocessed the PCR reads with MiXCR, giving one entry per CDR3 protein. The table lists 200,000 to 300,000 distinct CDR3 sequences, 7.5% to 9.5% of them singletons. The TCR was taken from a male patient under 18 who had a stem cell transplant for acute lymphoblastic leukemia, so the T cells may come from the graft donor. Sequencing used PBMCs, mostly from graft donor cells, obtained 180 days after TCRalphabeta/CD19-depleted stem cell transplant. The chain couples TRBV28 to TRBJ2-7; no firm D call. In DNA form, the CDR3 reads TGTGCCAGCAGCCTGGTAATACAGCCATTCTACGAGCAGTACTTC. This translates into CASSLVIQPFYEQYF.